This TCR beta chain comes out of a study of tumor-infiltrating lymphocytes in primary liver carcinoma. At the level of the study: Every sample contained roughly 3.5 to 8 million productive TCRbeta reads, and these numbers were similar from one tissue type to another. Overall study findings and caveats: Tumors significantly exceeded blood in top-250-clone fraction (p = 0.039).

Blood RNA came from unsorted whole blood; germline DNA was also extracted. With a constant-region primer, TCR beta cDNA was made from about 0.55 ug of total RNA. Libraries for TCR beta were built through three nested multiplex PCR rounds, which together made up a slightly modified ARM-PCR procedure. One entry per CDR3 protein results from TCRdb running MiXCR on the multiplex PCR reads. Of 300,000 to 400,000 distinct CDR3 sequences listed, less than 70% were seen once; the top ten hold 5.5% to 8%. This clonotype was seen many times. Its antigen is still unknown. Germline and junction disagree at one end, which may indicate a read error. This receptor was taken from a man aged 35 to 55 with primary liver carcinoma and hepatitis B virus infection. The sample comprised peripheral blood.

In DNA form, the CDR3 reads TGCGCCAGCACCCAAGATGAGCGGGAGAACCCCGAGCAGTACTTC. This encodes CASTQDERENPEQYF. The chain combines TRBV4-1 with TRBJ2-7, with TRBD2 matching over 8 bases. Germline CDR1 reads MGHRA; CDR2 reads YSYEKL. The CDR3 runs to 15 residues.